Shown below are 10 T cell receptor beta chains from a single sample sequenced in a study of identical twins. TCRdb independently ran MiXCR on the 5' RACE reads; one entry per CDR3 protein. The data show about 730,000 distinct CDR3 sequences, approximately 22% seen once. This sample also appeared in a second study, on T cells expressing NK-cell markers.

Source material: PBMCs. The receptors were sampled from a woman in her late teens or twenties in good health.

This clonotype has more than one count but fewer than ten. The J gene is TRBJ1-1, the V gene TRBV20-1, with D possibly TRBD1 on 5 matching bases. Germline CDR1 and CDR2: DFQATT and SNEGSKA (reference sequence). The CDR3 totals 12 residues. The germline V and J ends were trimmed by 2 bases and 10 bases, with 14 bases remaining between them. The CDR3 DNA is TGCAGTGCTAGAACCCTGGAGGGGAGAGCTTTCTTT. Translation: CSARTLEGRAFF.

This clonotype appeared many times. The chain links TRBV20-1 to TRBJ2-5, with D hard to call. The V end lost 6 bases, the J end lost 3 bases, and 17 bases lay between the germline ends. In germline, CDR1 is DFQATT, CDR2 SNEGSKA (reference sequence). The CDR3 loop spans 14 amino acids. The CDR3 loop reads CSAPRAPREETQYF. CDR3 sequence (DNA): TGCAGTGCCCCTAGGGCTCCCCGGGAAGAGACCCAGTACTTC.

The chain uses TRBV19 and TRBJ2-7, with D perhaps TRBD1 or TRBD2 (5 bases each). Germline V gene data show CDR1 as LNHDA and CDR2 as SQIVND (reference sequence). The ends were cut back, 10 bases at V and 4 bases at J, with 20 bases in the middle. The CDR3 has 14 amino acids. The CDR3 DNA follows: TGTGCCACCAAGCCCGGGCAGGGAGATTACGAGCAGTACTTC. Residues: CATKPGQGDYEQYF. Full variable domain (remainder filled in from reference TRBV19 and TRBJ2-7): DGGITQSPKYLFRKEGQNVTLSCEQNLNHDAMYWYRQDPGQGLRLIYYSQIVNDFQKGDIAEGYSVSREKKESFPLTVTSAQKNPTAFYLCATKPGQGDYEQYFGPGTRLTVT.

The table lists this clonotype with many counts. The chain uses TRBV29-1 and TRBJ2-1; tentative D call: TRBD1 (5 bases). Germline CDR1 is SQVTM and CDR2 is ANQGSEA. Trimming stripped 0 bases from V and 0 bases from J, with 15 bases between. This CDR3 is 17 amino acids long. CDR3 residues: CSVEDLPGWSSYNEQFF. The CDR3 region has the DNA TGCAGCGTTGAAGATTTGCCAGGGTGGAGCTCCTACAATGAGCAGTTCTTC.

J is TRBJ2-1 and V is TRBV24-1; TRBD2 agrees at 13 bases. V lost 3 bases to trimming and J lost 9 bases; unmatched junction nucleotides: 4. The CDR3 sequence is 15 residues long. CDR1 is KGHDR and CDR2 is SFDVKD in the germline V gene. The CDR3 DNA follows: TGTGCCACCAGTGATCCGGGACTAGCGGGAACTGAGCAGTTCTTC. Its protein product is CATSDPGLAGTEQFF.

CDR3: CASTLPETNTDTQYF. The CDR3 DNA is TGCGCCAGCACACTTCCAGAGACGAACACAGATACGCAGTATTTT. V is TRBV5-1 and J is TRBJ2-3; D unresolved. Germline CDR1 is SGHRS and CDR2 is YFSETQ. CDR3 size: 15 residues. The V end was cut by 6 bases, the J end by 2 bases, with 16 bases between.

This chain links TRBV24-1 with TRBJ2-3, with 7 bases identical to TRBD2. The CDR3 extends over 14 amino acids. The J segment lost 3 bases and the V segment lost 4 bases, leaving 3 bases of the junction unmatched. Looked up from germline, CDR1 is KGHDR and CDR2 is SFDVKD. The CDR3 region has the DNA TGTGCCACCAGTGACCCCGGGAGGACAGATACGCAGTATTTT. It encodes CATSDPGRTDTQYF.

The chain combines TRBV12-3 or TRBV12-4 with TRBJ2-3; D may be TRBD2 (6 bases). The CDR3 is 14 residues long. V was trimmed by 6 bases and J by 4 bases, leaving 14 bases between them. For the CDR3, the DNA is TGTGCCAGCAGGGTCTCAGGAGGGGCAGATACGCAGTATTTT. Its protein is CASRVSGGADTQYF.

The chain recombines TRBV12-3 or TRBV12-4 with TRBJ2-3; weak D call: TRBD2 (5 bases). The CDR3 has 17 residues. Trimming took 7 bases from V and 5 from J, leaving 25 bases between them. CDR3 bases: TGTGCCAGCATTCCCCGCGGCGGGCAAATATGGGGAGATACGCAGTATTTT. It translates to CASIPRGGQIWGDTQYF.

The chain is built from TRBV12-3 or TRBV12-4 and TRBJ1-4; D remains ambiguous. Between the trimmed V and J ends, which lost 3 bases and 4 bases, there was a span of 6 bases. The length of the CDR3 is 13 residues. CDR3 loop: CASSFGLNEKLFF. In DNA form, the CDR3 reads TGTGCCAGCAGTTTCGGCCTTAATGAAAAACTGTTTTTT.